The source of this T cell receptor (beta chain) is a study of blood T cell repertoires in COVID-19. Looking at the study overall: Acute and convalescent COVID-19 specimens originated in the United States, Italy and Spain. PBMCs, B-cell-depleted T cells, or T cells provided the cDNA or gDNA that made up the material.

The CDR3 is 14 amino acids. CDR1 is MDHEN, CDR2 SYDVKM, per germline. V shed 6 bases, J shed 5 bases, and the junction held 6 bases outside the gene matches. Seattle's cohort entered during active infection and was followed longitudinally. This clone occurred once. Per the authors' pipeline: The assay estimated nucleated cells by amplifying reference gene primers. Some clones are missing from TCRdb's copy, which holds only in-frame ones; the method was immunoSEQ multiplex PCR. V, J and clone size are taken as reported in that table, and D and trimming were inferred from the DNA itself. The sample contains about 480,000 clones, 85% to 90% of which appear only once.

This TCR was recovered from a man younger than 30 with COVID-19, enrolled during active disease. This chain joins TRBV28 and TRBJ2-2, with 7 bases fitting TRBD1. Source material: peripheral blood. CDR3 sequence reads: CASRSQGETGELFF. In DNA, the CDR3 is TGTGCCAGCAGGTCTCAGGGGGAAACCGGGGAGCTGTTTTTT.